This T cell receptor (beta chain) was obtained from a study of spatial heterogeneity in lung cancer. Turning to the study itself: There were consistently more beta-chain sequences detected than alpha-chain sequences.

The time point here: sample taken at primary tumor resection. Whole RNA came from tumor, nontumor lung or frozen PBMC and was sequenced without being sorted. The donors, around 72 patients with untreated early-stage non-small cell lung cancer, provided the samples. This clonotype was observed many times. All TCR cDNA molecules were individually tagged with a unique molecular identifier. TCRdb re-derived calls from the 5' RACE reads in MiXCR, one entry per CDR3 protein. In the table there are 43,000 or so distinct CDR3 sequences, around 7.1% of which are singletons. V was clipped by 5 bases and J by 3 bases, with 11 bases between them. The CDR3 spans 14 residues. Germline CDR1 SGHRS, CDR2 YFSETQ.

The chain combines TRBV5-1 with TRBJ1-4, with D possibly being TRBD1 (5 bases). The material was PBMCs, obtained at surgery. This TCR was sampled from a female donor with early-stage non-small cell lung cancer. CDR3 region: CASRPGASNEKLFF. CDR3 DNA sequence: TGCGCCAGCAGGCCCGGGGCCTCTAATGAAAAACTGTTTTTT.